A selection of T cell receptor beta chains follows, all from one sample in a study of ipilimumab plus nivolumab after autologous stem cell transplantation. Profiling relied on immunoSEQ multiplex PCR, and the TCRdb table lists in-frame clones only, not all of them. The data contain 37,000 or so clones, more than 85% of them singletons. Specimen: PBMCs, collected in a trial of ipilimumab plus nivolumab as post-transplant consolidation. Receptors originate from a male donor with multiple myeloma. Both conserved end residues are part of each CDR3. The D gene is left open where the match is weak. Clone sizes are given selectively: once, few, many, or a class where the clone is expanded.

d_call j_call clone_size v_call cdr3_nt cdr3_aa
- TRBJ1-6 once TRBV6-1 TGTGCCAGCAGGCGGGGCACAAACTATAATTCACCCCTCCACTTT CASRRGTNYNSPLHF
- TRBJ2-1 - TRBV28 TGTGCCAGCAGTTCCTCGACAGGCTCCCGCGGTGAGCAGTTCTTC CASSSSTGSRGEQFF
- TRBJ1-1 - TRBV28 TGTGCCAGCAGTGGTTCCTCCACCGGGGTGAACACTGAAGCTTTCTTT CASSGSSTGVNTEAFF
- TRBJ1-1 - TRBV5-5 TGTGCCAGCAGCCCAGACAGTTTCTCCAAAGCTTTCTTT CASSPDSFSKAFF
- TRBJ1-2 - TRBV6-1 TGTGCCAGCACTGTTTTGGACGTAAAGGATGGCTACACCTTC CASTVLDVKDGYTF
TRBD2 TRBJ2-1 - TRBV6-5 TGTGCCAGCAGTTCCAGCGGGACGGCCACCTACAATGAGCAGTTCTTC CASSSSGTATYNEQFF
- TRBJ1-1 - TRBV29-1 TGCAGTGGTGGCCAGGCACGGGGCTTGAACACTGAAGCTTTCTTT CSGGQARGLNTEAFF
TRBD2 TRBJ2-7 - TRBV18 TGTGCCAGCTCACCACCGGCTAGCGGGAGGTTAACCTACGAGCAGTACTTC CASSPPASGRLTYEQYF
- TRBJ1-1 once TRBV5-6 TGTGCCAGCAGCTCCTTCCGGGGAGGGGGGACTGAAGCTTTCTTT CASSSFRGGGTEAFF
TRBD2 TRBJ2-6 - TRBV5-1 TGCGCCAGCAGCTTGGCCGGGGGGGCAACTGGGGCCAACGTCCTGACTTTC CASSLAGGATGANVLTF
TRBD1 TRBJ2-4 - TRBV7-9 TGTGCCAGCAGCTCGACAGGGTTTGCCAAAAACATTCAGTACTTC CASSSTGFAKNIQYF
- TRBJ2-2 - TRBV7-7 TGTGCCAGCAGCTTAGTTAGCTCCGGGGAGCTGTTTTTT CASSLVSSGELFF
- TRBJ1-2 - TRBV28 TGTGCCAGCAGGCTCGGGGGAAATGGCTACACCTTC CASRLGGNGYTF
- TRBJ1-4 - TRBV6-6 TGTGCCAGCAGTTACCGTAGTGAAAAACTGTTTTTT CASSYRSEKLFF
- TRBJ1-2 - TRBV5-4 TGTGCCAGCAGCGGATCAGGACTTAACTATGGCTACACCTTC CASSGSGLNYGYTF
- TRBJ2-7 - TRBV15 TGTGCCACCAGCAGAGATCGGGCGATAGGCGAGCAGTACTTC CATSRDRAIGEQYF
TRBD2 TRBJ2-7 - TRBV6-6 TGTGCCAGCAGTTACTCGAGCGGGGGGCTCCGCGAGCAGTACTTC CASSYSSGGLREQYF
TRBD2 TRBJ2-1 - TRBV28 TGTGCCAGCAGTTCACCTTATAGCGGGAGGGGCGGTGAGCAGTTCTTC CASSSPYSGRGGEQFF
- TRBJ2-1 - TRBV28 TGTGCCAGCAGTTCACAGCGTCACAATGAGCAGTTCTTC CASSSQRHNEQFF
- TRBJ2-7 - TRBV7-2 TGTGCCAGCAGCTTAGAGGCAGGGGAGTTCTACGAGCAGTACTTC CASSLEAGEFYEQYF
- TRBJ1-6 - TRBV7-5 TGTGCCAGAAGCTTAGGACTAGGGAGCGATTATTCACCCCTCCACTTT CARSLGLGSDYSPLHF
TRBD1 TRBJ1-5 - TRBV23-1 TGCGCCAGCACTCAGAGTAGGGGGCTGAGCAATCAGCCCCAGCATTTT CASTQSRGLSNQPQHF
- TRBJ1-3 - TRBV6-1 TGTGCCACCCTGCCCGGGACGTCTGGAAACACCATATATTTT CATLPGTSGNTIYF
TRBD2 TRBJ2-2 - TRBV5-6 TGTGCCAGCAGCTTCCTAGGGACTAGCATTCCCGGGGAGCTGTTTTTT CASSFLGTSIPGELFF
- TRBJ2-2 - TRBV9 TGTGCCAGCAGCGTAGTCAAGACAGCGAACACCGGGGAGCTGTTTTTT CASSVVKTANTGELFF
- TRBJ1-5 - TRBV5-1 TGCGCCAGCAGCCCGGGGCCCTCCGGGACCCAGCATTTT CASSPGPSGTQHF
- TRBJ2-6 - TRBV19 TGTGCCAGTAGTTGGGACCACCCCCTCTCTGGGGCCAACGTCCTGACTTTC CASSWDHPLSGANVLTF
- TRBJ1-3 - TRBV30 TGTGCCTGGAGTCCTTGGGACGCCGGGATAGGAAACACCATATATTTT CAWSPWDAGIGNTIYF
TRBD1 TRBJ1-2 - TRBV5-1 TGCGCCAGCAGCTTGGGACAGGGAATCTATGGCTACACCTTC CASSLGQGIYGYTF
- TRBJ2-3 - TRBV5-1 TGCGCCAGCAGCCCCGGGGTTGGTGGCACAGATACGCAGTATTTT CASSPGVGGTDTQYF
TRBD1 TRBJ2-3 - TRBV27 TGTGCCAGCAGTTTATCGGGGGGACAGGGGGTGACAGATACGCAGTATTTT CASSLSGGQGVTDTQYF
- TRBJ2-7 - TRBV27 TGTGCCAGCAGTTTGGGGGGTTCCTACGAGCAGTACTTC CASSLGGSYEQYF
TRBD2 TRBJ2-1 - TRBV19 TGTGCCAGTAGATGGGGGGGCTCCTACAATGAGCAGTTCTTC CASRWGGSYNEQFF
TRBD1 TRBJ2-2 - TRBV5-4 TGTGCCAGCAGGATCAGGGGGCCCTCGAACACCGGGGAGCTGTTTTTT CASRIRGPSNTGELFF
- TRBJ1-3 - TRBV25-1 TGTGCCAGCAGTGAGGGGGGCTCGAACCCTGGAAACACCATATATTTT CASSEGGSNPGNTIYF
TRBD1 TRBJ2-4 - TRBV5-5 TGTGCCAGCAGCCCTCAGGGGGCGCTTGAGAACATTCAGTACTTC CASSPQGALENIQYF
- TRBJ2-7 - TRBV29-1 TGCAGCGTGGTTTCCGGACAGATGGATCGGTACTTC CSVVSGQMDRYF
- TRBJ1-5 - TRBV5-8 TGTGCCAGCAGCTTGGCGGGGGCCCGGGACAGCAATCAGCCCCAGCATTTT CASSLAGARDSNQPQHF
TRBD1 TRBJ2-3 - TRBV7-2 TGTGCCAGCAGCCCGACGACAGGGGGCTTATGGCAGTATTTT CASSPTTGGLWQYF
- TRBJ1-3 - TRBV14 TGTGCCAGCAGCCCCCGTGGTAACTCTGGAAACACCATATATTTT CASSPRGNSGNTIYF
- TRBJ2-3 - TRBV15 TGTGCCACCAGCAGAGATTTTAGGGGCACAGATACGCAGTATTTT CATSRDFRGTDTQYF
TRBD2 TRBJ2-1 - TRBV5-1 TGCGCCAGCAGCCCAACCATGCGGGGGAGGGGATACAATGAGCAGTTCTTC CASSPTMRGRGYNEQFF